A single sample is the source of the 10 T cell receptor beta chains below, sequenced in a study of blood T cell repertoires in COVID-19. TCRdb's table, derived via immunoSEQ multiplex PCR, lists solely in-frame clones and lacks some. This sample has 200,000 to 250,000 clones, with roughly 85% found just once. The sample comprised peripheral blood. Source of these receptors: a woman in her late teens or twenties with acute or convalescent COVID-19.

The CDR3 loop reads CASSLTPGRNRPQHF. CDR3 DNA sequence: TGTGCCAGCAGTCTCACCCCAGGGAGGAATCGACCCCAGCATTTT. The rearrangement joins TRBV6-2 or TRBV6-3 to TRBJ1-5; tentatively, D is TRBD1 (5 bases). Trimming removed 5 bases from V and 10 bases from J, with 21 bases in between. The CDR3 is made up of 15 amino acids. CDR1 and CDR2 from the germline V gene are MNHEY and SVGEGT.

V gene TRBV19 combines with J gene TRBJ2-1, with TRBD2 matching over 12 bases. This CDR3 comprises 15 residues. V gave up 5 bases and J gave up 3 bases; unmatched junction bases: 2. Germline V gives CDR1 LNHDA, CDR2 SQIVND (reference sequence). CDR3 coding DNA: TGTGCCAGTAGTGGGGGACTAGCGGGCTACAATGAGCAGTTCTTC. Its translation is CASSGGLAGYNEQFF. The full variable domain, rest sourced from reference TRBV19 and TRBJ2-1, is DGGITQSPKYLFRKEGQNVTLSCEQNLNHDAMYWYRQDPGQGLRLIYYSQIVNDFQKGDIAEGYSVSREKKESFPLTVTSAQKNPTAFYLCASSGGLAGYNEQFFGPGTRLTVL.

The chain employs TRBV25-1 and TRBJ2-1; 13 bases line up with TRBD2. Trimming took 5 bases from V and 7 from J; bases not matched to a gene: 5. There are 15 residues in the CDR3. Germline loops: CDR1 MGHDK, CDR2 SYGVNS. This chain's CDR3 is CASSNPGLAGNEQFF. The CDR3 nucleotides read TGTGCCAGCAGTAACCCGGGACTAGCGGGGAATGAGCAGTTCTTC.

The V and J genes are TRBV9 and TRBJ2-5, with TRBD2 matching over 8 bases. The CDR3 totals 14 residues. J gave up 4 bases and V 1 base, and 3 bases lay outside the gene matches. Germline V gene sequence: CDR1 SGDLS, CDR2 YYNGEE. The CDR3 DNA reads TGTGCCAGCAGCGTAAGCGGGAGTTTAGAGACCCAGTACTTC. Translating it yields CASSVSGSLETQYF.

Points on this clone: One end of the junction fails to match germline, which may point to a read error. The chain recombines TRBV7-7 with TRBJ2-2; D perhaps matches TRBD1 (6 bases). Germline assignment: CDR1 SSHAT and CDR2 FNYEAQ (reference sequence). This CDR3 contains 15 residues. CDR3 sequence reads: CASSLQGPNTGELFF. The CDR3 DNA reads as TGTGCTAGCAGCTTACAGGGCCCGAACACCGGGGAGCTGTTTTTT.

V and J are TRBV20-1 and TRBJ2-7; TRBD2 matches 12 bases. The V gene's germline CDR1 is DFQATT and CDR2 SNEGSKA (reference sequence). The V segment lost 3 bases and the J segment 5 bases; nucleotides outside the gene matches: 14. CDR3 length equals 17 residues. CDR3 protein: CSASLSSGRELAHEQYF. The DNA of the CDR3 is TGCAGTGCTAGTTTGTCTAGCGGGAGGGAGTTAGCCCACGAGCAGTACTTC.

V is TRBV18 and J is TRBJ1-3; 12 bases line up with TRBD1. The J segment lost 0 bases and the V segment lost 4 bases, leaving 10 bases of the junction unmatched. In germline, CDR1 is KGHSH, CDR2 LQKENI. This CDR3 has 19 residues. CDR3 region: CASSRSGTGGAGSGNTIYF. CDR3 DNA sequence: TGTGCCAGCTCACGATCCGGGACAGGGGGCGCAGGCTCTGGAAACACCATATATTTT.

This clone came up a few times. This chain joins TRBV27 and TRBJ1-2; 7 bases map to TRBD1. The germline V gene has CDR1 MNHEY and CDR2 SMNVEV (reference sequence). This CDR3 has 14 residues. Trimming took 5 bases from V and 6 from J; bases not matched to a gene: 9. The CDR3 region has the DNA TGTGCCAGCAGTCCTTATGTTGACAGGGATGGCTACACCTTC. Translated, it gives CASSPYVDRDGYTF.

The chain uses TRBV14 and TRBJ2-1; D gene unclear. Germline CDR1 and CDR2: SGHDN and FVKESK. CDR3 length: 13 residues. The V gene lost 5 bases and the J gene lost 7 bases, with 12 bases spanning the gap. Here the CDR3 reads CASSATLVNEQFF. CDR3 nucleotides: TGTGCCAGCAGCGCGACCCTAGTAAATGAGCAGTTCTTC.

V usage is TRBV5-1 and J usage is TRBJ2-1; 8 bases are a match to TRBD1. V lost 5 bases and J lost 6; bases outside the gene matches: 13. CDR3 length: 16 residues. Germline CDR1 reads SGHRS; CDR2 reads YFSETQ. Here the CDR3 DNA reads TGCGCCAGCAGGCTCGGGTCACAGGGGGTAGGCAATGAGCAGTTCTTC. Translated, it gives CASRLGSQGVGNEQFF.